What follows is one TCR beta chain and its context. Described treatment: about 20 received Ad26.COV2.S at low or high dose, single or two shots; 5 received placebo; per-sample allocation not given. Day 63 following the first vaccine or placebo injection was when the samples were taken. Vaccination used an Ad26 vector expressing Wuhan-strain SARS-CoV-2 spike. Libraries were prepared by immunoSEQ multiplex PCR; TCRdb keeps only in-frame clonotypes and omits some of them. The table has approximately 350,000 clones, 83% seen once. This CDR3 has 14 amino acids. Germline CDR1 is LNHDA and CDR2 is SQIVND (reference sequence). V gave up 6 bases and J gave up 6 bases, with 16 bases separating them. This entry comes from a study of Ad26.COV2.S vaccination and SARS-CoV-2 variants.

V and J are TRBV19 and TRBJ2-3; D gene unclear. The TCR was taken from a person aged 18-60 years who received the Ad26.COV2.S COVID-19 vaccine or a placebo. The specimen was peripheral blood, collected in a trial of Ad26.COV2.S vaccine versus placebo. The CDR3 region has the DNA TGTGCCAGTAGCAAGGGCTTTCGATACGATACGCAGTATTTT. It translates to CASSKGFRYDTQYF.